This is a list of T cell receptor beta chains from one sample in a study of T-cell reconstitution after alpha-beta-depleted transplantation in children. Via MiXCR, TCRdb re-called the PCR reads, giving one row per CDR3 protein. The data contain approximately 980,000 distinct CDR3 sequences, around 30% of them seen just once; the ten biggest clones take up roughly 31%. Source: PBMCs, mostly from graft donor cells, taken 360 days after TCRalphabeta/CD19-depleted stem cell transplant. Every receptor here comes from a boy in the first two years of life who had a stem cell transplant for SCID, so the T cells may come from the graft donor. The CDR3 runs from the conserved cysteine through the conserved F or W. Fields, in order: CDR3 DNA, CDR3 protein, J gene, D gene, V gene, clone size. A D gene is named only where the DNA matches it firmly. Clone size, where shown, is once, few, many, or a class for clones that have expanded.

CDR3nt: TGTGCCAGCAGCCCCCTGACAGGGTATGGGGGCTACACCTTC; CDR3aa: CASSPLTGYGGYTF; j_gene: TRBJ1-2; d_gene: TRBD1; v_gene: TRBV7-9; abundance: few
CDR3nt: TGTGCCAGCAGCCCACACGGACAGGGGGTGGGAGAGACCCAGTACTTC; CDR3aa: CASSPHGQGVGETQYF; j_gene: TRBJ2-5; d_gene: TRBD1; v_gene: TRBV7-9; abundance: NA
CDR3nt: TGTGCCAGCGGAATTAAAAACGAGCAGTACTTC; CDR3aa: CASGIKNEQYF; j_gene: TRBJ2-7; d_gene: NA; v_gene: TRBV3-1; abundance: NA
CDR3nt: TGTGCCAGCAGTCTACCCGGAATTCCGAACACTGAAGCTTTCTTT; CDR3aa: CASSLPGIPNTEAFF; j_gene: TRBJ1-1; d_gene: NA; v_gene: TRBV28; abundance: few
CDR3nt: TGCAGTGCTAGAGAGCCGGCGGGCGAAAAACTGTTTTTT; CDR3aa: CSAREPAGEKLFF; j_gene: TRBJ1-4; d_gene: NA; v_gene: TRBV20-1; abundance: NA
CDR3nt: TGCAGTGCTAGTAGGCGTGAGCAGTACTTC; CDR3aa: CSASRREQYF; j_gene: TRBJ2-7; d_gene: NA; v_gene: TRBV20-1; abundance: NA
CDR3nt: TGTGCCAGCAGCTTAGCTCGGGGCGCACGGCAGCCCCAGCATTTT; CDR3aa: CASSLARGARQPQHF; j_gene: TRBJ1-5; d_gene: NA; v_gene: TRBV7-2; abundance: NA
CDR3nt: TGCGCCAGCAGCCCCCTAGCGGGCGGCCACAATGAGCAGTTCTTC; CDR3aa: CASSPLAGGHNEQFF; j_gene: TRBJ2-1; d_gene: TRBD2; v_gene: TRBV4-3; abundance: many
CDR3nt: TGTGCCAGCAGCGATGACTTGAACACCGGGGAGCTGTTTTTT; CDR3aa: CASSDDLNTGELFF; j_gene: TRBJ2-2; d_gene: NA; v_gene: TRBV7-6; abundance: few
CDR3nt: TGTGCCACCAGCCCCGCCGGGCGCAGCACAGATACGCAGTATTTT; CDR3aa: CATSPAGRSTDTQYF; j_gene: TRBJ2-3; d_gene: NA; v_gene: TRBV24-1; abundance: NA
CDR3nt: TGTGCCAGCAGTTTGCCGGGGGGATTCAATGAGCAGTTCTTC; CDR3aa: CASSLPGGFNEQFF; j_gene: TRBJ2-1; d_gene: TRBD2; v_gene: TRBV28; abundance: few
CDR3nt: TGCAGTGCTTTTGCCGGGACAGTGAACACTGAAGCTTTCTTT; CDR3aa: CSAFAGTVNTEAFF; j_gene: TRBJ1-1; d_gene: TRBD1; v_gene: TRBV20-1; abundance: NA
CDR3nt: TGTGCCAGCAGCCACCACTCCTTTGGGTCCTCCTACGAGCAGTACTTC; CDR3aa: CASSHHSFGSSYEQYF; j_gene: TRBJ2-7; d_gene: NA; v_gene: TRBV7-2; abundance: few
CDR3nt: TGTGCCTGGAGCCGTCCGGGCCGAAGATGGGTAGATACGCAGTATTTT; CDR3aa: CAWSRPGRRWVDTQYF; j_gene: TRBJ2-3; d_gene: NA; v_gene: TRBV30; abundance: few
CDR3nt: TGTGCCAGCTCCGTCGGCTCGCTTTATGGCTACACCTTC; CDR3aa: CASSVGSLYGYTF; j_gene: TRBJ1-2; d_gene: NA; v_gene: TRBV28; abundance: few
CDR3nt: TGCAGCGTCCTTACAGGGAACGAGCAGTTCTTC; CDR3aa: CSVLTGNEQFF; j_gene: TRBJ2-1; d_gene: NA; v_gene: TRBV29-1; abundance: few
CDR3nt: TGTGCCAGCAGCCACCGGGGGTGGGGGGTCGCAGATACGCAGTATTTT; CDR3aa: CASSHRGWGVADTQYF; j_gene: TRBJ2-3; d_gene: NA; v_gene: TRBV11-2; abundance: NA
CDR3nt: TGTGCCAGCAATAGGGCTGGGAACGAGCAGTACTTC; CDR3aa: CASNRAGNEQYF; j_gene: TRBJ2-7; d_gene: NA; v_gene: TRBV2; abundance: NA
CDR3nt: TGCGCCTCGGGTGCAGCAGATACGCAGTATTTT; CDR3aa: CASGAADTQYF; j_gene: TRBJ2-3; d_gene: NA; v_gene: TRBV5-1; abundance: NA
CDR3nt: TGCAGCGTGGCAGGGGATTGGAAGACCCAGTACTTC; CDR3aa: CSVAGDWKTQYF; j_gene: TRBJ2-5; d_gene: NA; v_gene: TRBV29-1; abundance: NA
CDR3nt: TGCAGCGTGACAGGGGGCGGGTACGAGCAGTACTTC; CDR3aa: CSVTGGGYEQYF; j_gene: TRBJ2-7; d_gene: TRBD1; v_gene: TRBV29-1; abundance: few
CDR3nt: TGTGCCAGCAGCTTAGAACGTGGGGGCGCCAAAAACATTCAGTACTTC; CDR3aa: CASSLERGGAKNIQYF; j_gene: TRBJ2-4; d_gene: NA; v_gene: TRBV7-2; abundance: NA
CDR3nt: TGCAGTGCTAGAGTCGGGGCCCCAAATGAGCAGTTCTTC; CDR3aa: CSARVGAPNEQFF; j_gene: TRBJ2-1; d_gene: NA; v_gene: TRBV20-1; abundance: NA
CDR3nt: TGTGCCAGCAGCCAAGATACCTTGGAGGGCAGTAGTCTCTACGAGCAGTACTTC; CDR3aa: CASSQDTLEGSSLYEQYF; j_gene: TRBJ2-7; d_gene: NA; v_gene: TRBV3-1; abundance: few
CDR3nt: TGTGCCAGCAGCTTCGCGATAACGCGGGCGACCGACAATGAGCAGTTCTTC; CDR3aa: CASSFAITRATDNEQFF; j_gene: TRBJ2-1; d_gene: NA; v_gene: TRBV7-9; abundance: few
CDR3nt: TGTGCCAGCAGCTTACCCTCGGGACCGAGGGTCAATGAGCAGTTCTTC; CDR3aa: CASSLPSGPRVNEQFF; j_gene: TRBJ2-1; d_gene: NA; v_gene: TRBV11-2; abundance: NA
CDR3nt: TGTGCCAGCAGTTTATGGCCTAGCGGGGGGGCAGATACGCAGTATTTT; CDR3aa: CASSLWPSGGADTQYF; j_gene: TRBJ2-3; d_gene: TRBD2; v_gene: TRBV28; abundance: NA
CDR3nt: TGTGCCACCAGCCTGGGAACAGCTGGAAACACCATATATTTT; CDR3aa: CATSLGTAGNTIYF; j_gene: TRBJ1-3; d_gene: NA; v_gene: TRBV15; abundance: NA
CDR3nt: TGCGCCAGCAGCCAAGTAGGGCTAGCGGGGGGGCTGACCTACAATGAGCAGTTCTTC; CDR3aa: CASSQVGLAGGLTYNEQFF; j_gene: TRBJ2-1; d_gene: TRBD2; v_gene: TRBV4-1; abundance: NA
CDR3nt: TGTGCCAGCAGCTTGCTAGTGCTGGAGACCCAGTACTTC; CDR3aa: CASSLLVLETQYF; j_gene: TRBJ2-5; d_gene: NA; v_gene: TRBV5-8; abundance: NA
CDR3nt: TGCGCCAGCAGCCACCTGGGGGAGGCGAATACGCAGTATTTT; CDR3aa: CASSHLGEANTQYF; j_gene: TRBJ2-3; d_gene: NA; v_gene: TRBV4-1; abundance: NA
CDR3nt: TGTGCCAGCAGCTTGGCAGAACCGACAGGGAAAGAGACCCAGTACTTC; CDR3aa: CASSLAEPTGKETQYF; j_gene: TRBJ2-5; d_gene: TRBD1; v_gene: TRBV5-6; abundance: NA
CDR3nt: TGTGCCAGCAGTTTTCAACGACCAGATACGCAGTATTTT; CDR3aa: CASSFQRPDTQYF; j_gene: TRBJ2-3; d_gene: NA; v_gene: TRBV12-3/TRBV12-4; abundance: NA
CDR3nt: TGTGCCAGCAGCCCCTTGGGAAGGGCCGGGGAGCTGTTTTTT; CDR3aa: CASSPLGRAGELFF; j_gene: TRBJ2-2; d_gene: NA; v_gene: TRBV14; abundance: few
CDR3nt: TGCAGTGCTAGAGATTACCGAGCTACGCCCGGGGAGCAGTTCTTC; CDR3aa: CSARDYRATPGEQFF; j_gene: TRBJ2-1; d_gene: NA; v_gene: TRBV20-1; abundance: NA
CDR3nt: TGTGCCAGCAGTTTGTACGGTGGTGATGAGCAGTTCTTC; CDR3aa: CASSLYGGDEQFF; j_gene: TRBJ2-1; d_gene: NA; v_gene: TRBV27; abundance: NA
CDR3nt: TGCAGCGTTGTACACACCACCAGCTCCTACGAGCAGTACTTC; CDR3aa: CSVVHTTSSYEQYF; j_gene: TRBJ2-7; d_gene: NA; v_gene: TRBV29-1; abundance: NA
CDR3nt: TGCAGTGCTAAAGGGGTGGGTGACCCCTACGAGCAGTACTTC; CDR3aa: CSAKGVGDPYEQYF; j_gene: TRBJ2-7; d_gene: NA; v_gene: TRBV20-1; abundance: few
CDR3nt: TGTGCCAGCCGCCGACTTACGGGGCGGAACACTGAAGCTTTCTTT; CDR3aa: CASRRLTGRNTEAFF; j_gene: TRBJ1-1; d_gene: NA; v_gene: TRBV6-1; abundance: NA
CDR3nt: TGTGCCAGCAGTCGCCGTTACTTTGGACAGGGTTCCGGGGCCAACGTCCTGACTTTC; CDR3aa: CASSRRYFGQGSGANVLTF; j_gene: TRBJ2-6; d_gene: TRBD1; v_gene: TRBV6-1; abundance: NA
CDR3nt: TGTGCCAGCAGTCCCCTGACAGGAGTTTACAATGAGCAGTTCTTC; CDR3aa: CASSPLTGVYNEQFF; j_gene: TRBJ2-1; d_gene: NA; v_gene: TRBV6-1; abundance: few
CDR3nt: TGTGCCACCAGCAGAGTGGGGGGGCCTGGAGTCGAGACCCAGTACTTC; CDR3aa: CATSRVGGPGVETQYF; j_gene: TRBJ2-5; d_gene: NA; v_gene: TRBV15; abundance: NA
CDR3nt: TGCAGCGTGGCCGGGACGGACAATGAAAAACTGTTTTTT; CDR3aa: CSVAGTDNEKLFF; j_gene: TRBJ1-4; d_gene: NA; v_gene: TRBV29-1; abundance: NA
CDR3nt: TGCAGCCGGTGGATCAACCCATATGCCAAAAACATTCAGTACTTC; CDR3aa: CSRWINPYAKNIQYF; j_gene: TRBJ2-4; d_gene: NA; v_gene: TRBV29-1; abundance: few
CDR3nt: TGCGCCAGCAGCTTACCCACCGCCAGCACCGGGGAGCTGTTTTTT; CDR3aa: CASSLPTASTGELFF; j_gene: TRBJ2-2; d_gene: NA; v_gene: TRBV5-1; abundance: NA
CDR3nt: TGTGCCAGCAGCGGACGGGACAGCCCCACAGATACTTTCTTT; CDR3aa: CASSGRDSPTDTFF; j_gene: TRBJ1-1; d_gene: TRBD1; v_gene: TRBV11-1; abundance: NA
CDR3nt: TGCAGTGCTATTCGAAGGCGGGGGACCACAGATACGCAGTATTTT; CDR3aa: CSAIRRRGTTDTQYF; j_gene: TRBJ2-3; d_gene: TRBD2; v_gene: TRBV20-1; abundance: few
CDR3nt: TGTGCCACCAGCGGAGCTCCCCGGGCGGATAATGAAAAACTGTTTTTT; CDR3aa: CATSGAPRADNEKLFF; j_gene: TRBJ1-4; d_gene: NA; v_gene: TRBV15; abundance: NA
CDR3nt: TGCAGTGTCACGCGGTGGGGTGGGCCGGGGCAGTTCTTC; CDR3aa: CSVTRWGGPGQFF; j_gene: TRBJ2-1; d_gene: NA; v_gene: TRBV20-1; abundance: NA